The next 31 T cell receptor beta chains were all read from a single sample in a study of sequential checkpoint blockade in melanoma. TCRdb's table, derived via immunoSEQ multiplex PCR, lists solely in-frame clones and lacks some. The sample records over 10,000 clones, 55% to 65% being singletons. This sample's treatment: randomized to nivolumab then ipilimumab (arm A) or the reverse (arm B). The sequencing used CD8+ T cells sorted from blood (inferred from file names), collected from a patient given nivolumab and ipilimumab in sequence. These receptors were collected from a human donor with melanoma.

The CDR3 DNA reads as TGTGCCTGGGGGAAGACAGGGGGCGAATACCTCGAGCAGTACTTC. Amino acid sequence: CAWGKTGGEYLEQYF. The chain uses TRBV30 and TRBJ2-7, with TRBD1 matching over 10 bases. Germline V gene sequence: CDR1 GTSNPN, CDR2 SVGIG (reference sequence). The CDR3 totals 15 residues. Losses at the gene ends were 5 bases for V and 6 bases for J; bases not matched to a gene: 13.

This clone turned up a few times. J is TRBJ2-7 and V is TRBV6-1; D may be TRBD1 (6 bases). The V end was cut by 6 bases, the J end by 4 bases, with 16 bases between. In germline, CDR1 is MNHNS, CDR2 SASEGT. The CDR3 loop spans 14 amino acids. The CDR3 nucleotides read TGTGCCAGCAGCAAGGACAGCACCCATTACGAGCAGTACTTC. Protein: CASSKDSTHYEQYF.

This chain connects TRBV27 to TRBJ2-1; 9 nucleotides match TRBD2. CDR1 is MNHEY and CDR2 is SMNVEV in the germline V gene (reference sequence). The CDR3 length is 17 residues. V lost 1 base, J lost 3 bases, and 7 bases stayed unmatched. The CDR3 sequence is CASSLLSAGGSYNEQFF. The CDR3 nucleotides are TGTGCCAGCAGTTTATTATCGGCGGGGGGGAGCTACAATGAGCAGTTCTTC.

This clone was detected only a few times. The chain combines TRBV30 with TRBJ1-4; D might be TRBD1 (6 bases). The CDR3 extends over 14 amino acids. Germline values: CDR1 GTSNPN, CDR2 SVGIG (reference sequence). V was clipped by 1 base and J by 8 bases, with 14 bases between them. Here the CDR3 DNA reads TGTGCCTGGAGTGCGAGGGGGAGGGGAGAAAAACTGTTTTTT. Protein product: CAWSARGRGEKLFF.

In its sample, this clone is medium-sized. This chain joins TRBV19 and TRBJ1-5; D is perhaps TRBD1 (5 bases). V gave up 9 bases and J gave up 5 bases, with 20 bases separating them. Germline V gene data show CDR1 as LNHDA and CDR2 as SQIVND (reference sequence). This CDR3 region has 15 residues. The chain's CDR3 is CASWPRGQGDQPQHF. In DNA, the CDR3 is TGTGCCAGCTGGCCGCGGGGCCAAGGCGATCAGCCCCAGCATTTT.

This clone was counted a few times. V usage is TRBV9 and J usage is TRBJ1-4; TRBD1 matches at 9 bases. V lost 3 bases to trimming and J lost 8 bases; unmatched junction nucleotides: 5. Germline values: CDR1 SGDLS, CDR2 YYNGEE. This CDR3 region has 14 residues. Here the CDR3 reads CASSAGQGGEKLFF. DNA of the CDR3: TGTGCCAGCAGCGCGGGACAGGGAGGAGAAAAACTGTTTTTT.

In its sample, this clone ranks as medium-sized (0.01 to 0.1%). The chain is built from TRBV10-3 and TRBJ1-5, with 8 bases identical to TRBD1. The CDR3 extends over 13 amino acids. Germline trimming cut 3 bases from V and 5 bases from J; bases unmatched to any gene: 0. Per germline, CDR1 ENHRY and CDR2 SYGVKD. The CDR3 sequence: CAISDRGHQPQHF. The CDR3 region has the DNA TGTGCCATCAGTGACAGGGGGCATCAGCCCCAGCATTTT.

This chain connects TRBV4-1 to TRBJ2-3; 13 bases are a match to TRBD2. The germline V gene encodes CDR1 MGHRA and CDR2 YSYEKL. The CDR3 consists of 18 residues. V gave up 1 base and J gave up 2 bases; unmatched junction bases: 6. This CDR3 is CASSQGQTSGGDTDTQYF. The CDR3 DNA follows: TGCGCCAGCAGCCAAGGACAAACTAGCGGGGGGGACACAGATACGCAGTATTTT.

This clone was seen more than once but under ten times. V gene TRBV5-1 combines with J gene TRBJ2-1, with a possible D match to TRBD2 (5 bases). The V and J ends lost 5 bases and 4 bases respectively, with 19 bases between them. CDR3 length: 16 amino acids. CDR1 is SGHRS, CDR2 YFSETQ, per germline. The DNA of the CDR3 is TGCGCCAGCAGTCCACCGGAGGACCTGATGTACAATGAGCAGTTCTTC. Residues: CASSPPEDLMYNEQFF.

The rearrangement links TRBV7-8 to TRBJ2-5; 8 bases are shared with TRBD1. V dropped 4 bases and J dropped 3; count of bases not matched to a gene: 4. The CDR3 totals 14 residues. CDR1 and CDR2 from the germline V gene are SGHVS and FQNEAQ. DNA for the CDR3: TGTGCCAGCAGCTCCGACAGGGGAGAAGAGACCCAGTACTTC. Its translation: CASSSDRGEETQYF.

The chain couples TRBV7-3 to TRBJ2-7; 7 bases are shared with TRBD1. Germline assignment: CDR1 SGHTA and CDR2 FQGTGA. The CDR3 is 15 amino acids. V gave up 3 bases and J gave up 3 bases; unmatched junction bases: 8. The CDR3 here is CASSLAGGAVYEQYF. For the CDR3, the DNA is TGTGCCAGCAGCTTGGCAGGGGGAGCTGTCTACGAGCAGTACTTC.

The chain employs TRBV10-3 and TRBJ2-7; no firm D call. V was shortened by 0 bases and J by 4 bases, with 10 bases between the two germline ends. Per the germline V gene, CDR1 is ENHRY and CDR2 is SYGVKD. The CDR3 spans 14 residues. The CDR3 here is CAISESSTQYEQYF. DNA for the CDR3: TGTGCCATCAGTGAGTCTAGCACCCAGTACGAGCAGTACTTC.

Within the sample, this clone is medium-sized (0.01 to 0.1%). The chain links TRBV28 to TRBJ1-2; 7 nucleotides align to TRBD1. Losses at the gene ends were 5 bases for V and 0 bases for J; bases not matched to a gene: 12. The CDR3 spans 17 residues. Germline V gene sequence: CDR1 MDHEN, CDR2 SYDVKM. The CDR3 is CASSTLDRSSTNYGYTF. The CDR3 bases are TGTGCCAGCAGTACCCTGGACAGGTCATCTACTAACTATGGCTACACCTTC.

This clone was seen only a few times. V and J are TRBV9 and TRBJ2-7; TRBD2 matches 7 bases. V lost 0 bases to trimming and J lost 5 bases; unmatched junction nucleotides: 8. This CDR3 is built from 15 residues. Germline V gene sequence: CDR1 SGDLS, CDR2 YYNGEE. This CDR3 reads CASSVGSGEVDEQYF. CDR3 in DNA: TGTGCCAGCAGCGTAGGAAGCGGGGAGGTCGACGAGCAGTACTTC.

The chain carries TRBV28 and TRBJ2-5; D ambiguous. The germline V and J ends were trimmed by 2 bases and 5 bases, with 12 bases remaining between them. CDR3 size: 14 residues. Germline assignment: CDR1 MDHEN and CDR2 SYDVKM. The CDR3 loop reads CASSLLQLGETQYF. The CDR3 nucleotides are TGTGCCAGCAGTTTACTCCAACTCGGGGAGACCCAGTACTTC.

The gene calls are TRBV10-1 and TRBJ1-2; D unclear. Trimming stripped 0 bases from V and 7 bases from J, with 15 bases between. Germline V gene sequence: CDR1 WNHNN, CDR2 SYGVQD (reference sequence). This CDR3 is 15 amino acids long. The CDR3 loop reads CASSESVNRLAGYTF. The CDR3 DNA is TGCGCCAGCAGTGAGTCCGTGAATCGACTGGCTGGCTACACCTTC.

The chain uses TRBV5-4 and TRBJ2-7; 8 bases are a match to TRBD1. In germline, CDR1 is SGHNT, CDR2 YYREEE (reference sequence). Germline trimming cut 3 bases from V and 5 bases from J; bases unmatched to any gene: 7. The CDR3 loop spans 14 amino acids. CDR3 region: CASSSRQGRHEQYF. CDR3 in DNA: TGTGCCAGCAGCTCGAGACAGGGGCGGCACGAGCAGTACTTC.

This clone has a handful of counts. The chain employs TRBV6-1 and TRBJ1-3, with D unresolved. Trimming stripped 2 bases from V and 0 bases from J, with 11 bases between. The CDR3 loop spans 16 amino acids. The germline CDR1 and CDR2 sequences are MNHNS and SASEGT. DNA of the CDR3: TGTGCCAGCAGTGAAAGCGGGGTTCACTCTGGAAACACCATATATTTT. This sequence encodes CASSESGVHSGNTIYF.

A single count supports this clone. CDR3 protein: CASSIGTLYEQYF. For the CDR3, the DNA is TGTGCCAGCAGCATAGGGACACTCTACGAGCAGTACTTC. V gene TRBV5-6 combines with J gene TRBJ2-5, with D possibly matching TRBD1 (6 bases). Gene TRBJ2-7 matches the end of the DNA better, so the J call may be wrong. The CDR3 runs 13 residues. Germline V lookup: CDR1 SGHDT, CDR2 YYEEEE.

The chain combines TRBV6-1 with TRBJ1-4; D is perhaps TRBD1 (5 bases). CDR1 MNHNS and CDR2 SASEGT come from the germline V gene. The CDR3 extends over 15 amino acids. V lost 1 base to trimming and J lost 4 bases, with 10 bases between them. CDR3 sequence reads: CASSEGRQSNEKLFF. The CDR3 bases are TGTGCCAGCAGTGAAGGGAGACAGAGTAATGAAAAACTGTTTTTT.

The genes are TRBV6-5 and TRBJ2-5, with no clear D. The CDR3 contains 13 residues. Germline CDR1 and CDR2: MNHEY and SVGAGI. Deletions cut 2 bases from V and 2 bases from J, with 6 bases between. This CDR3 reads CASSYLGQETQYF. Written as DNA, the CDR3 is TGTGCCAGCAGTTACCTCGGTCAAGAGACCCAGTACTTC.

This chain connects TRBV7-9 to TRBJ2-3; the D gene is possibly TRBD2 (6 bases). The germline gives CDR1 SEHNR, CDR2 FQNEAQ (reference sequence). This CDR3 is built from 17 residues. Trimming left V 1 base short and J 3 bases short, with 17 bases between. CDR3 DNA sequence: TGTGCCAGCAGCTTAGACATAGGGACTTTCTCTACAGATACGCAGTATTTT. Its translation is CASSLDIGTFSTDTQYF. Full variable domain (rest looked up from reference TRBV7-9 and TRBJ2-3): DTGVSQNPRHKITKRGQNVTFRCDPISEHNRLYWYRQTLGQGPEFLTYFQNEAQLEKSRLLSDRFSAERPKGSFSTLEIQRTEQGDSAMYLCASSLDIGTFSTDTQYFGPGTRLTVL.

This clone was seen a few times. The chain links TRBV19 to TRBJ1-2; the match to TRBD1 covers 7 bases. The V segment lost 5 bases and the J segment 4 bases; nucleotides outside the gene matches: 10. The CDR3 length is 15 residues. CDR1 is LNHDA, CDR2 SQIVND, per germline (reference sequence). The CDR3 here is CASSLSRDSVYGYTF. The CDR3, as DNA: TGTGCCAGTAGTCTCAGCCGGGACAGCGTCTATGGCTACACCTTC.

The chain employs TRBV7-6 and TRBJ2-7; 7 bases are shared with TRBD1. The junction had 4 bases not matched to a gene; V was cut back by 2 bases and J by 6 bases. The CDR3 runs 13 residues. Germline lookup yields CDR1 SGHVS and CDR2 FNYEAQ. The DNA for the CDR3 is TGTGCCAGCAGCTTATCCACAGGGGCCGAGCAGTACTTC. Its translation is CASSLSTGAEQYF. Full variable domain (outside the CDR3, taken from reference TRBV7-6 and TRBJ2-7): GAGVSQSPRYKVTKRGQDVALRCDPISGHVSLYWYRQALGQGPEFLTYFNYEAQQDKSGLPNDRFSAERPEGSISTLTIQRTEQRDSAMYRCASSLSTGAEQYFGPGTRLTVT.

The chain has TRBV5-8 and TRBJ1-2; unclear D gene. V was cut by 0 bases and J by 2 bases, with 11 bases left in between. Germline CDR1 SGHTS, CDR2 YDEGEE. The CDR3 runs 15 residues. CDR3 residues: CASSLVISSNYGYTF. For the CDR3, the DNA is TGTGCCAGCAGCTTGGTTATCAGTTCCAACTATGGCTACACCTTC.

The V gene is TRBV5-6, the J gene TRBJ2-5; D is perhaps TRBD2 (5 bases). This CDR3 has 13 residues. The germline V and J ends were trimmed by 3 bases and 1 base, with 7 bases remaining between them. Germline V gene data show CDR1 as SGHDT and CDR2 as YYEEEE. CDR3 DNA: TGTGCCAGCAGCTCGGACTTCCAAGAGACCCAGTACTTC. Residues: CASSSDFQETQYF.

The chain links TRBV6-6 to TRBJ1-5, with D possibly matching TRBD1 (6 bases). This CDR3 has 16 amino acids. The V gene lost 4 bases and the J gene lost 1 base, with 14 bases spanning the gap. CDR1 and CDR2 (germline): MNHNY, SVGAGI (reference sequence). In DNA, the CDR3 is TGTGCCAGCAGTTGGACAGTAAAGCGGAGCAATCAGCCCCAGCATTTT. Its protein is CASSWTVKRSNQPQHF.

CDR3 region: CASSPDSYEQYF. Here the CDR3 DNA reads TGTGCCAGCAGTCCCGACAGCTACGAGCAGTACTTC. V and J are TRBV28 and TRBJ2-7, with a tentative D call TRBD1 (5 bases). The V gene's germline CDR1 is MDHEN and CDR2 SYDVKM. This CDR3 contains 12 residues. Trimming took off 5 bases at V and 3 bases at J, with 8 bases between the two ends.

The V call is TRBV7-9, the J call TRBJ2-4; 8 bases fit TRBD1. The J segment lost 7 bases and the V segment lost 4 bases, leaving 9 bases of the junction unmatched. CDR1 and CDR2 from the germline V gene are SEHNR and FQNEAQ (reference sequence). The CDR3 sequence is 15 residues long. This CDR3 reads CASSSDRAIYNIQYF. Here the CDR3 DNA reads TGTGCCAGCAGCTCGGACAGGGCGATCTACAACATTCAGTACTTC.

The CDR3 sequence is CASSMYSGNTIYF. Here the CDR3 DNA reads TGTGCCAGCAGTATGTATTCCGGAAACACCATATATTTT. The chain is built from TRBV27 and TRBJ1-3; no firm D call. The germline gives CDR1 MNHEY, CDR2 SMNVEV (reference sequence). The ends were cut back, 5 bases at V and 4 bases at J, with 9 bases in the middle. The CDR3 covers 13 residues.

The chain uses TRBV12-5 and TRBJ2-5; 10 bases match TRBD1. The CDR3 runs to 15 residues. V dropped 5 bases and J dropped 5; count of bases not matched to a gene: 8. Germline values: CDR1 LGHNT, CDR2 FRNRAP. The CDR3 DNA sequence: TGTGCTAGTGGTCCCCCGGGACAGGGGCGGGAGACCCAGTACTTC. Translated: CASGPPGQGRETQYF.